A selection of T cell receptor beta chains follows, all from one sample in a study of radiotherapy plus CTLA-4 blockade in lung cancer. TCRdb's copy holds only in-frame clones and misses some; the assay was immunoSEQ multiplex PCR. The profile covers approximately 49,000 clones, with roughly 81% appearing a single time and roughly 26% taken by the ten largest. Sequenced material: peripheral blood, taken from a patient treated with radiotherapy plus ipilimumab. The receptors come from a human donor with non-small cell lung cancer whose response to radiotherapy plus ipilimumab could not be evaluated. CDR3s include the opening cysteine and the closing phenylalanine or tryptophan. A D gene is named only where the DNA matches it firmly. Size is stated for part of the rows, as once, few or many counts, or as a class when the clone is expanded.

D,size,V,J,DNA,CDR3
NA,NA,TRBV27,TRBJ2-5,TGTGCCAGCAGTTTATCGGTCATAACGGGGGAGACCCAGTACTTC,CASSLSVITGETQYF
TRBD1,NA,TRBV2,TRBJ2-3,TGTGCCAGCAGCCTTGACAGGGAAGATACGCAGTATTTT,CASSLDREDTQYF
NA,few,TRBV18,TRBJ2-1,TGTGCCAGCTCACCACCGCGGACCTACAATGAGCAGTTCTTC,CASSPPRTYNEQFF
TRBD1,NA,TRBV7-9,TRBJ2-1,TGTGCCAGCAGCTGGCCGTGGACAGGGGGTGACAATGAGCAGTTCTTC,CASSWPWTGGDNEQFF
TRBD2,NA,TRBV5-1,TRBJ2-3,TGCGCCAGCAGCTTCTTTAGCGGGACTAGCGGCAGCACAGATACGCAGTATTTT,CASSFFSGTSGSTDTQYF
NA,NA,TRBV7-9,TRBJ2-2,TGTGCCAGCACCTCTGGCCTAGTCCCACTCTCGAACACCGGGGAGCTGTTTTTT,CASTSGLVPLSNTGELFF
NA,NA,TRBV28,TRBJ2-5,TGTGCCAGCAGCCGAGGAGGATACAGGGCCCGCCAAGAGACCCAGTACTTC,CASSRGGYRARQETQYF
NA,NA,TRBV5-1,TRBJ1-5,TGCGCCAGCAGCTTGGGGGCCCCCAATCAGCCCCAGCATTTT,CASSLGAPNQPQHF
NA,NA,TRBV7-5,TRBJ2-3,TGTGCCAGAAGCCCTCCCGCTCGCGGGAGTACTGCAGATACGCAGTATTTT,CARSPPARGSTADTQYF
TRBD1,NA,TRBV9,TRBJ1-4,TGTGCCAGCGGAAGGGGGACAGGGTTTGAAAAACTGTTTTTT,CASGRGTGFEKLFF
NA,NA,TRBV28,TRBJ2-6,TGTGCCAGCAGTTTCACCACTGGTCCCTCTGGGGCCAACGTCCTGACTTTC,CASSFTTGPSGANVLTF
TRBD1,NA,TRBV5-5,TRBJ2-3,TGTGCCAGCAGCCAGGGACAGGGGGTTGGCATGGATACGCAGTATTTT,CASSQGQGVGMDTQYF
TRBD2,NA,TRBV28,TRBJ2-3,TGTGCCAGCAGGGAGAGGACTAGTGCCTCTAGCACAGATACGCAGTATTTT,CASRERTSASSTDTQYF
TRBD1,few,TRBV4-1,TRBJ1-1,TGCGCCAGCAGGACAGGGGATTTGAAGACTGAAGCTTTCTTT,CASRTGDLKTEAFF
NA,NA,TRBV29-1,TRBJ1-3,TGCAGCGTTGACGGGGTTGGCGGAAACACCATATATTTT,CSVDGVGGNTIYF
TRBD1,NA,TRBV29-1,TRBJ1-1,TGCAGCGCCACGACAGGGCGGAGCACTGAAGCTTTCTTT,CSATTGRSTEAFF
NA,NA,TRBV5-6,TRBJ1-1,TGTGCCAGCAGCTTGGTCGCCGGGGCTGAAGCTTTCTTT,CASSLVAGAEAFF
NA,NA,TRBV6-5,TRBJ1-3,TGTGCCAGCAGTTACTCGAGACAACCTGGAAACACCATATATTTT,CASSYSRQPGNTIYF
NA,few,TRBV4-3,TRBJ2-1,TGCGCCAGCAGCCAAGGAGGTGAGACGTGGGATGAGCAGTTCTTC,CASSQGGETWDEQFF
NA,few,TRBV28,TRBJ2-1,TGTGCCAGCACCAGGGGATACAATGAGCAGTTCTTC,CASTRGYNEQFF
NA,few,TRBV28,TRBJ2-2,TGTGCCAGCAGGACATGGGGGGAGCTGTTTTTT,CASRTWGELFF
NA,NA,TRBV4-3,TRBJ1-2,TGCGCCAGCAGCCACGGAGAGACTAACTATGGCTACACCTTC,CASSHGETNYGYTF
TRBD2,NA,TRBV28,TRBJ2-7,TGTGCCAGCAGCCCCGCCCAGCGGGACCACGAGCAGTACTTC,CASSPAQRDHEQYF
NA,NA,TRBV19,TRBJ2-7,TGTGCCAGTAGCCCCATAATCGCGGGTTACCCGAGCTCCTACGAGCAGTACTTC,CASSPIIAGYPSSYEQYF
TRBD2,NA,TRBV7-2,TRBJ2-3,TGTGCCAGCAGCTCTTACGTAGCGGGGGCAGATACGCAGTATTTT,CASSSYVAGADTQYF
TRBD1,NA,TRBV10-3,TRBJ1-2,TGTGCCAGCTTACCCGGGACAGGGGAAAACTATGGCTACACCTTC,CASLPGTGENYGYTF
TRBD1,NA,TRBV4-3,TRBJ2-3,TGCGCCAGCAGCCAAGGGACAGGGAACACAGATACGCAGTATTTT,CASSQGTGNTDTQYF
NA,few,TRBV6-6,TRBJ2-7,TGTGCCAGCAGGTGGACAGTAAGCTCCTACGAGCAGTACTTC,CASRWTVSSYEQYF
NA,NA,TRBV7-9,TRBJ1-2,TGTGCCAGCAGCTGGGACACCTCCTATGGCTACACCTTC,CASSWDTSYGYTF
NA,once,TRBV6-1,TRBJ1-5,TGTGCCAGCGAGGCCAGGGGCTCTAATCAGCCCCAGCATTTT,CASEARGSNQPQHF